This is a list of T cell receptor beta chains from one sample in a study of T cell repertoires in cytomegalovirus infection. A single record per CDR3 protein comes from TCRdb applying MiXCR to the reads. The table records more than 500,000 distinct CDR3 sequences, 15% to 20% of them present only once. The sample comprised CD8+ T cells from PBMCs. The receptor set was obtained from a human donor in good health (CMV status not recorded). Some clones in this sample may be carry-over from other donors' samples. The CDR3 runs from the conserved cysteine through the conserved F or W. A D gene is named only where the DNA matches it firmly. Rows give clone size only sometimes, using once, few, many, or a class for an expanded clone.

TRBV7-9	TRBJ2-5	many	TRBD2	TGTGCCAGCAGCTTACTGACTAGCGGGATCGAAGAGACCCAGTACTTC	CASSLLTSGIEETQYF
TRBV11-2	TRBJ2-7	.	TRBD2	TGTGCCAGCAGCGAATCCGGGACTAGCTCCTACGAGCAGTACTTC	CASSESGTSSYEQYF
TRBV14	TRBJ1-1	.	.	TGTGCCAGCAGCCTCCCAGGCATGGGGGGCACTGAAGCTTTCTTT	CASSLPGMGGTEAFF
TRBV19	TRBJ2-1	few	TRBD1	TGTGCCAGTAATGCCGGCCGGGACAGGGGTGATGAGCAGTTCTTC	CASNAGRDRGDEQFF
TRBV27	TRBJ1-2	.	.	TGTGCCAGCAGTTTATGGGCCGGGTGGGGCTATGGCTACACCTTC	CASSLWAGWGYGYTF
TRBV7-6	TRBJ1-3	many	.	TGTGCCAGCAGCTTCCAGGGGACTGGAAACACCATATATTTT	CASSFQGTGNTIYF
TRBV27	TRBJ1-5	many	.	TGTGCCAGCAGTTCACAGGAGAATAGCAATCAGCCCCAGCATTTT	CASSSQENSNQPQHF
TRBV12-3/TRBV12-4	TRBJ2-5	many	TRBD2	TGTGCCAGCTGGGCTAGCGGGAGGGCCTGGGAGACCCAGTACTTC	CASWASGRAWETQYF
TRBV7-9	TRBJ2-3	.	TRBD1	TGTGCCAGCAGCGGAGTAAGGACAGGGGATCGGAGGCCTAGCACAGATACGCAGTATTTT	CASSGVRTGDRRPSTDTQYF
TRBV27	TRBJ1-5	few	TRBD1	TGTGCCAGCAGGCAGGGGGTTAAGAATCAGCCCCAGCATTTT	CASRQGVKNQPQHF
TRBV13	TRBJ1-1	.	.	TGTGCCAGCAGCTTAGGGGAGGGACTTGAAGCTTTCTTT	CASSLGEGLEAFF
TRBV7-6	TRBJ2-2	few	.	TGTGCCAGCAGCTTAGTTTTCGGACTATCCTTCGATCCCGGGGAGCTGTTTTTT	CASSLVFGLSFDPGELFF
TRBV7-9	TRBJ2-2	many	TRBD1	TGTGCCAGCAGCCCTCCGGGACAGACGAACACCGGGGAGCTGTTTTTT	CASSPPGQTNTGELFF
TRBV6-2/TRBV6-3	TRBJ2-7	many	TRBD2	TGTGCCAGCAGCTACCCCGGGACTAGCGGGAGTTTACAGTCCTACGAGCAGTACTTC	CASSYPGTSGSLQSYEQYF
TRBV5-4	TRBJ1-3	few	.	TGTGCCAGCAAAGTTACCTACGTCTTCTCTGGAAACACCATATATTTT	CASKVTYVFSGNTIYF
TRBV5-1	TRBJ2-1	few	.	TGCGCCAGCAGCTTGCTCCGAACACAGGGATTCGATCAGCAGTTCTTC	CASSLLRTQGFDQQFF
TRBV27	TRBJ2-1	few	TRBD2	TGTGCCAGCAGTTCTCGGACTAGCGGGGTGATTGAGCAGTTCTTC	CASSSRTSGVIEQFF
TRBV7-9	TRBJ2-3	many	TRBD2	TGTGCCAGCAGCTTTTTAGCGGGGGGATACACAGATACGCAGTATTTT	CASSFLAGGYTDTQYF
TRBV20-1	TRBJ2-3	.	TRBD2	TGCAGTATCCGGGCTAGCGGGATTACAGATACGCAGTATTTT	CSIRASGITDTQYF
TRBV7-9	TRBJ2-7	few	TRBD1	TGTGCCAGCAGCTTAGCCAAGGGACAGGGCTACGAGCAGTACTTC	CASSLAKGQGYEQYF
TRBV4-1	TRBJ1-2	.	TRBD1	TGCGCCAGCAGCCAAGGACAGGGCAACTCCTATGGCTACACCTTC	CASSQGQGNSYGYTF
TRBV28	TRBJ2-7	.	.	TGTGCCAGCAGTTTACCCCGCGTGGGGTTGGGCGAGCAGTACTTC	CASSLPRVGLGEQYF
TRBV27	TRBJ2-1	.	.	TGTGCCAGCAGTGTCGGGTCCTACAATGAGCAGTTCTTC	CASSVGSYNEQFF
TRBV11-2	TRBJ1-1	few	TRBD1	TGTGCCAGCAGCTTTATTGACAGGGGGCCCATGAACACTGAAGCTTTCTTT	CASSFIDRGPMNTEAFF
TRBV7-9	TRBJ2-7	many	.	TGTGCCAGCAGCTCCCCCCGGACCCGGTCGAGGAACGAGCAGTACTTC	CASSSPRTRSRNEQYF
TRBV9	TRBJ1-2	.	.	TGTGCCAGCAGCGAGGGACATCAACAGGGTGGCTACACCTTC	CASSEGHQQGGYTF
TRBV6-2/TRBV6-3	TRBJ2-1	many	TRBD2	TGTGCCAGCAGTCCACCTAGCGGCAGATTCTACAATGAGCAGTTCTTC	CASSPPSGRFYNEQFF
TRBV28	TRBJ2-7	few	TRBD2	TGTGCCAGCAGTCTCCCCGGGACGTGGGGGGGGTCCTACGAGCAGTACTTC	CASSLPGTWGGSYEQYF
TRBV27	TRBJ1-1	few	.	TGTGCCAGCACCTCTTTATCCGAGAACACTGAAGCTTTCTTT	CASTSLSENTEAFF
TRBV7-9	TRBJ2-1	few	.	TGTGCCAGCAGCCCCCCCCCCCCTTGGAATGAGCAGTTCTTC	CASSPPPPWNEQFF
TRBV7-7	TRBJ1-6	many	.	TGTGCTAGCAGCCCAGGGGATAGCTCCTATAATTCACCCCTCCACTTT	CASSPGDSSYNSPLHF
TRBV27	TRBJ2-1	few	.	TGTGCCAGCAGTTTAGGGTGGGCAGGGAGATACAATGAGCAGTTCTTC	CASSLGWAGRYNEQFF
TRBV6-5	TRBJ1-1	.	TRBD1	TGTGCCAGCAGTTCCTGGGACAGTGAAGCTTTCTTT	CASSSWDSEAFF
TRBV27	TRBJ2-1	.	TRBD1	TGTGCCAGCAGTTCACCCGCCAGGACAGGGCAAAATGAGCAGTTCTTC	CASSSPARTGQNEQFF
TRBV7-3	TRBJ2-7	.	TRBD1	TGTGCCAGCAGCGAGACAGGGAGTTACGAGCAGTACTTC	CASSETGSYEQYF
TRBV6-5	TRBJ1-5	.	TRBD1	TGTGCCAGCAGTACCCGGGAGGGGGCAAGGTCCCAGCATTTT	CASSTREGARSQHF
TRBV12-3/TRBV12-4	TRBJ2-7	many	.	TGTGCCAGCAGTTTGGGCAGGGGGGCCTACTACGAGCAGTACTTC	CASSLGRGAYYEQYF
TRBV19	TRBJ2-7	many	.	TGTGCCAGTAGTGATGCCTCCTACGAGCAGTACTTC	CASSDASYEQYF
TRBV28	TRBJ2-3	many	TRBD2	TGTGCCAGCAGTTCTAGACGCGGACTAGCGGGAGTCAGTCGGGATACGCAGTATTTT	CASSSRRGLAGVSRDTQYF
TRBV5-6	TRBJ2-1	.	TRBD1	TGTGCCAGCACGCCAGGGGGCTGGAATGAGCAGTTCTTC	CASTPGGWNEQFF
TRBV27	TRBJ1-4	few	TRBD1	TGTGCCAGCCGACGAAAAGACAGGGGTGGGGAAAAACTGTTTTTT	CASRRKDRGGEKLFF
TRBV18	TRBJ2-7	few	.	TGTGCCAGCAAACTCGGACAGTCCACCTACGAGCAGTACTTC	CASKLGQSTYEQYF
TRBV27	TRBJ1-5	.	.	TGTGCCAGCAGTTTAGTAGGGAATAATCAGCCCCAGCATTTT	CASSLVGNNQPQHF
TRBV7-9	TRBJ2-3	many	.	TGTGCCAGCAGCTTATGGACCCTCAGCACAGATACGCAGTATTTT	CASSLWTLSTDTQYF
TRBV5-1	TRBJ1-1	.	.	TGCGCCAGCCGTGGGACGGGGGAAGCTTTCTTT	CASRGTGEAFF
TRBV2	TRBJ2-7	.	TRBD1	TGTGCCAGCACCAACGACAGGGGATCCTACGAGCAGTACTTC	CASTNDRGSYEQYF
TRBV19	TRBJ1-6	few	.	TGTGCCAGTGGTTCCGGGAATTATAATTCACCCCTCCACTTT	CASGSGNYNSPLHF